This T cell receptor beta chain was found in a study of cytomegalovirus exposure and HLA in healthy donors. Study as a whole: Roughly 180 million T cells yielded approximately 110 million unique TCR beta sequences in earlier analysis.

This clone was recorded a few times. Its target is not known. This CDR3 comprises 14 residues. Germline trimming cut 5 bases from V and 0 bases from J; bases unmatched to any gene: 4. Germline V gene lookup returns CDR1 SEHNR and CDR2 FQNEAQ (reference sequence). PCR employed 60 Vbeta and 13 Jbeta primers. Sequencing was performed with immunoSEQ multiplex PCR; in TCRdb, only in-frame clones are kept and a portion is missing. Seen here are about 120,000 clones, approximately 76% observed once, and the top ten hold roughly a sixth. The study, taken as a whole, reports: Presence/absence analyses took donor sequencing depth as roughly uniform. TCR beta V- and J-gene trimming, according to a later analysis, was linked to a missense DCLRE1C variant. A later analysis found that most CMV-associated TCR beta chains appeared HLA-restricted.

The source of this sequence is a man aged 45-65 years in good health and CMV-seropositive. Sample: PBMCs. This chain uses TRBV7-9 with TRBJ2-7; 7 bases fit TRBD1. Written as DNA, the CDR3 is TGTGCCAGCAGCCCAGACAGGGCCTCCTACGAGCAGTACTTC. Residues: CASSPDRASYEQYF.